This TCR beta chain came from a study of T and B cells in COVID-19 patients. Study in general: Peripheral blood came from COVID-19 patients with active infection or after recovery. Recovered patients mostly had mild to moderate COVID-19 managed as outpatients. Study outcomes and limitations: CD4+, regulatory T cell, CD8+ and sorted SARS-CoV-2-responsive or tetramer+ T cells were not yet sequenced.

Per the germline V gene, CDR1 is SGHNT and CDR2 is YYREEE (reference sequence). V shed 4 bases, J shed 3 bases, and the junction held 7 bases outside the gene matches. The CDR3 has 15 amino acids. Notes on this clonotype: Its antigen is currently unknown.

TRB was amplified from about 260-540 ng of blood genomic DNA. TRB rearrangements were amplified by multiplex PCR with BIOMED2 TRB-A/B primers. TCRdb re-called the multiplex PCR reads with MiXCR, one entry per CDR3 protein. The sample lists approximately 6,000 distinct CDR3 sequences; roughly 28% were seen once. The chain joins TRBV5-4 to TRBJ1-1, with 9 bases lining up with TRBD1. The sample comprised blood. The origin of this receptor is a human donor with active COVID-19. The CDR3 sequence: CASSTNRGQDTEAFF. CDR3 DNA: TGTGCCAGCAGCACCAACAGGGGGCAGGACACTGAAGCTTTCTTT.